This T cell receptor beta chain derives from a study of shared clonotypes between healthy human individuals. Overall study findings and caveats: Read depth was anticipated to influence clonotype sharing among donors.

Worth noting for this clone: What it binds is not known.

CDR1 and CDR2 from the germline V gene are SEHNR and FQNEAQ (reference sequence). Unmatched junction bases numbered 13, after V lost 5 bases and J lost 5 bases. The CDR3 has 16 amino acids. TCRdb's table, derived via immunoSEQ multiplex PCR, lists solely in-frame clones and lacks some. The sample has hundreds of thousands of clones; 80% to 95% are singletons. It was CD45RO-negative cells, positively selected for CCR7, that made up naive CD8 cells, with terminally differentiated effector memory CD45RA+ cells excluded. The donor population consisted of healthy HIV-negative adults with no recent acute infections or vaccinations. Among the donors, all were Caucasian adults who lived in Nashville, Tennessee.

This chain uses TRBV7-9 with TRBJ2-7, with 9 bases fitting TRBD2. Material: naive CD8+ T cells sorted from blood. This receptor was taken from a man aged 25 to 45 in good health. CDR3 amino acids: CASSEDGTSSGDEQYF. DNA for the CDR3: TGTGCCAGCAGCGAAGATGGGACTAGCAGCGGGGACGAGCAGTACTTC.